This TCR beta chain originates from a study of identical twins. Only healthy Caucasians were enrolled as donors. A single record per CDR3 protein comes from TCRdb applying MiXCR to the 5' RACE reads. This sample carries approximately 530,000 distinct CDR3 sequences, under 25% of them seen once, and the ten largest clones take approximately 0.52%. The V end was cut by 5 bases, the J end by 0 bases, with 14 bases between. The CDR3 is 16 residues long. Germline-derived CDR1 and CDR2 are SGHVS and FQNEAQ. These data were also reused for a study on yellow fever vaccine responses in identical twins.

The TCR sequence derives from a woman younger than 35 in good health. Specimen: CD4+ T cells sorted from blood. The rearrangement links TRBV7-8 to TRBJ2-1, with D hard to call. The CDR3 loop reads CASSPRRTNSYNEQFF. The CDR3 coding sequence is TGTGCCAGCAGCCCCCGAAGGACCAACTCCTACAATGAGCAGTTCTTC.